The rows below give T cell receptor beta chains drawn from one sample of a study of blood T cell repertoires in COVID-19. Assay: immunoSEQ multiplex PCR; the TCRdb copy retains only in-frame clones and omits some. The sample has roughly 61,000 clones, less than 75% seen once. The specimen sequenced was peripheral blood. The receptor source for this set is a woman aged 70 to 79 with acute or convalescent COVID-19. Both conserved end residues are part of each CDR3. Fields, in order: J gene, D gene, V gene, CDR3 length, clone size, CDR3 protein, CDR3 DNA. The D gene is left open where the match is weak. A clone size is listed for some rows: how often the clone was seen (once, few, many), or a class if it is expanded.

>TRBJ2-1|NA|TRBV5-1|14|NA
CASSSSSPYNEQFF
TGCGCCAGCAGCTCGTCGTCCCCCTACAATGAGCAGTTCTTC
>TRBJ1-1|NA|TRBV29-1|11|few
CSVEMKREAFF
TGCAGCGTGGAGATGAAACGCGAAGCTTTCTTT
>TRBJ2-7|TRBD1|TRBV5-6|16|NA
CASSLGGQGEVYEQYF
TGTGCCAGCAGCTTGGGGGGACAGGGAGAGGTGTACGAGCAGTACTTC
>TRBJ2-7|TRBD1|TRBV13|14|NA
CASSLGDRANEQYF
TGTGCCAGCAGCCTCGGGGACAGGGCCAACGAGCAGTACTTC
>TRBJ1-2|NA|TRBV21-1|16|NA
CASSKDIQGVCAGYTF
TGTGCCAGCAGCAAAGATATCCAGGGGGTGTGTGCTGGCTACACCTTC
>TRBJ1-1|NA|TRBV27|14|NA
CASSSRTKNTEAFF
TGTGCCAGCAGTTCCCGGACTAAGAACACTGAAGCTTTCTTT
>TRBJ2-3|TRBD1|TRBV18|14|NA
CASSAGTGTDTQYF
TGTGCCAGCTCAGCCGGGACAGGGACCGATACGCAGTATTTT
>TRBJ1-2|NA|TRBV12-3/TRBV12-4|12|NA
CASSFGYYGYTF
TGTGCCAGCAGTTTTGGCTACTATGGCTACACCTTC
>TRBJ2-5|NA|TRBV19|14|few
CASSITGSGETQYF
TGTGCCAGTAGTATTACGGGATCGGGAGAGACCCAGTACTTC
>TRBJ1-2|TRBD1|TRBV5-1|13|NA
CASREVGTDGYTF
TGCGCCAGCAGGGAGGTCGGGACAGATGGCTACACCTTC
>TRBJ1-6|NA|TRBV5-6|15|NA
CASSPNQGSIRTLHF
TGTGCCAGCAGCCCAAACCAGGGGTCGATTCGGACCCTCCACTTT
>TRBJ1-4|TRBD1|TRBV18|16|NA
CASSPRDRGYNEKLFF
TGTGCCAGCTCACCGAGGGACAGGGGGTACAATGAAAAACTGTTTTTT
>TRBJ1-1|NA|TRBV9|14|NA
CASSVGERNTEAFF
TGTGCCAGCAGCGTAGGAGAGAGGAACACTGAAGCTTTCTTT
>TRBJ2-3|TRBD2|TRBV6-5|15|NA
CASAGGGGLTDTQYF
TGTGCCAGCGCGGGAGGAGGAGGGCTGACAGATACGCAGTATTTT
>TRBJ1-2|TRBD1|TRBV10-1|16|NA
CASRADRGASNYGYTF
TGCGCCAGCAGGGCTGACAGGGGGGCCTCTAACTATGGCTACACCTTC
>TRBJ1-1|NA|TRBV10-2|14|few
CASLYQGTNTEAFF
TGCGCCAGCTTATACCAGGGCACGAACACTGAAGCTTTCTTT
>TRBJ2-5|TRBD1|TRBV19|14|NA
CASRSTGGQETQYF
TGTGCCAGTAGGTCGACAGGGGGACAAGAGACCCAGTACTTC
>TRBJ2-5|TRBD1|TRBV5-5|15|NA
CASSSPSTGGETQYF
TGTGCCAGCAGCTCCCCTTCGACAGGGGGAGAGACCCAGTACTTC
>TRBJ2-1|NA|TRBV1|15|NA
CTSSLEAGRNNEQFF
TGCACCAGCAGCCTAGAAGCGGGCCGGAACAATGAGCAGTTCTTC
>TRBJ2-1|NA|TRBV5-1|16|NA
CASSTTGPPSYNEQFF
TGCGCCAGCAGCACCACAGGACCCCCCTCCTACAATGAGCAGTTCTTC
>TRBJ2-7|TRBD1|TRBV2|13|NA
CASKRTGVNEQYF
TGTGCCAGCAAAAGGACAGGGGTGAACGAGCAGTACTTC
>TRBJ1-2|TRBD1|TRBV18|16|NA
CASSRATGGLSYGYTF
TGTGCCAGCTCAAGGGCGACAGGGGGCTTAAGCTATGGCTACACCTTC